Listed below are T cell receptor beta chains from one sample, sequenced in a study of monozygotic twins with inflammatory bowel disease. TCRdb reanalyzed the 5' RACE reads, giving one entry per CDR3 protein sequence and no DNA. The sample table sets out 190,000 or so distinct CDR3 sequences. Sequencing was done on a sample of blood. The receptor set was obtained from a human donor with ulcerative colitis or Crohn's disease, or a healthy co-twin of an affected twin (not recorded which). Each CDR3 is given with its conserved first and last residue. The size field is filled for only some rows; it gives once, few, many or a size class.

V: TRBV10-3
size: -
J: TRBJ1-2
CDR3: CAISDRLFNYGYTF

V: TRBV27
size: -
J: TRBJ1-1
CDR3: CASSLGQFDTEAFF

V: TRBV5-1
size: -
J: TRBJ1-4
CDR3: CASSVLQGAANEKLFF

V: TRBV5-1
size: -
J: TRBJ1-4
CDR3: CASSLGGATNEKLFF

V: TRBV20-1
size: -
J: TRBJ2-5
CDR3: CSANRGGETQYF

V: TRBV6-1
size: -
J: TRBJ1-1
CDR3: CASRLRAAIVMNTEAFF

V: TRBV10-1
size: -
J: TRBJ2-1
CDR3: CASSEVGPYNEQFF

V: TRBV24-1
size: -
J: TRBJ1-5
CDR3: CATSDGGRAQHF

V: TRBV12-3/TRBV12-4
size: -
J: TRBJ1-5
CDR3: CASSRIEQAAQHF

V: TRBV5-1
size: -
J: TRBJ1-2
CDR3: CASSFDRTYGYTF

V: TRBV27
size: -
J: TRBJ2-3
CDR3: CASRPGTGSADTQYF

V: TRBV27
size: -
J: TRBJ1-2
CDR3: CASSRGQEQGYTF

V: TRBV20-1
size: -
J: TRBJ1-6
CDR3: CSAREPGTGQSPLHF

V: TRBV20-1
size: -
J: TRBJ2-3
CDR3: CSATRGGGTDTQYF

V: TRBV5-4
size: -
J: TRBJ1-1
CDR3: CANTKWGNTEAFF

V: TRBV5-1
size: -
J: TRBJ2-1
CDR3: CASSLEGRYNEQFF

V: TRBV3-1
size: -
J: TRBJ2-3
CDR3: CASAGTTTHTQYF

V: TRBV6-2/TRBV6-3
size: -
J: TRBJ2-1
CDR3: CASTRGGPLYNEQFF

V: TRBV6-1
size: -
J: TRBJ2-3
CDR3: CASRGRGPYSGSTDTQYF

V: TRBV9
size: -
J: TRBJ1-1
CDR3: CASSGRGGTRLNEAFF

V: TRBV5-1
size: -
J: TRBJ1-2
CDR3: CASSMGQAYGYTF

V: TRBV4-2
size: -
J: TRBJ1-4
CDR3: CASTLDSRNEKLFF

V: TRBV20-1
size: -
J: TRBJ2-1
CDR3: CSASAGPVEQFF

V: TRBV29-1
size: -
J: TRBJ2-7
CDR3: CSGGGHTYEQYF

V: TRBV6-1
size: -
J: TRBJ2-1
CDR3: CASSPPLSAGGWDEQFF

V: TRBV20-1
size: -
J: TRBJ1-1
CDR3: CSARTGQGAVNTEAFF

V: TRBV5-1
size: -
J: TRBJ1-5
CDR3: CASSLTGTPSNQPQHF

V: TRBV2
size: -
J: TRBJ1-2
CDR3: CASSSTGGPHGYTF

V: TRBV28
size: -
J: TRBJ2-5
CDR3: CASRGTGLATQYF

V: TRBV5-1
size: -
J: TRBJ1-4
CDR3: CASSHGLGGSLATNEKLFF

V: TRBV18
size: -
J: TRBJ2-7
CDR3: CASSPPSLSRIYEQYF

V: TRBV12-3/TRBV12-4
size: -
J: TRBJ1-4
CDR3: CASSPTRRHEKLFF

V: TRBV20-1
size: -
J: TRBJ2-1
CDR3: CSALSGTEYNEQFF

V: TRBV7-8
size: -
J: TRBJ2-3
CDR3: CASSYRLAGEITDTQYF

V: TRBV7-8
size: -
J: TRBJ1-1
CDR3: CASSLVQGHTEAFF

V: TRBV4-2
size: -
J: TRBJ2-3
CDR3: CASSKRGDTTSTDTQYF

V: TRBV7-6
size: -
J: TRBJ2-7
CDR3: CASSLAAGTGYYEQYF

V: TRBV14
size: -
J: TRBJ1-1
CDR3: CASSQDRRVGTEAFF

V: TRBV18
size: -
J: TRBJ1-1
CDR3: CASSPVSGQGGIGTEAFF

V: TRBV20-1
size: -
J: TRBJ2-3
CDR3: CSALGGGTDTQYF

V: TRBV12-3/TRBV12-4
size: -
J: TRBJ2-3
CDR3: CASSSSTGETDTQYF

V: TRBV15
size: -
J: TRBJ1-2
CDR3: CAPPWMGARANYGYTF

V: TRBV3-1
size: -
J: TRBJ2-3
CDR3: CASSQVSNRHITDTQYF

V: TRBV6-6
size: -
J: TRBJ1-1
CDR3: CASRLTGMNTEAFF

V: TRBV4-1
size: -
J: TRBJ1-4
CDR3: CASSHAGAITATNEKLFF

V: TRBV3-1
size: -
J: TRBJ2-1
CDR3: CASSRRQVSSYNEQFF

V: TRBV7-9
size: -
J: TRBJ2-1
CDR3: CASSLGRAGYNEQFF

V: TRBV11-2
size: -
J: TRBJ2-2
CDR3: CAGSLDSGQGFPGELFF

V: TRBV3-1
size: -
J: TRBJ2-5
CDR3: CASSQANDRGFETQYF

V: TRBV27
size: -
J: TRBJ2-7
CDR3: CASRGGATVSSYEQYF

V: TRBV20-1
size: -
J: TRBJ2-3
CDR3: CSARTSGGGGDTQYF

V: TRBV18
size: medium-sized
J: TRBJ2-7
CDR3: CASSPGHSSYEQYF